A selection of T cell receptor beta chains follows, all from one sample in a study of PD-1 blockade in classical Hodgkin lymphoma. Only in-frame clones appear in the TCRdb table, and some are missing; sequencing was by immunoSEQ multiplex PCR. The sample holds 70,000 or so clones; over 90% are singletons and the top ten take about 2.6%. The sample taken for sequencing was peripheral blood mononuclear cells (PBMCs). The receptors originated from a human donor with classical Hodgkin lymphoma. CDR3s include the opening cysteine and the closing phenylalanine or tryptophan. D genes are given only for firm matches. Some rows have no size entry. The others give once, few or many, or a class for an expanded clone.

D gene	J gene	clone size	V gene	CDR3 DNA	CDR3 protein
.	TRBJ2-7	.	TRBV7-6	TGTGCCAGCAGCCCACAGGGCCCGGGGGAGCAGTACTTC	CASSPQGPGEQYF
.	TRBJ2-3	.	TRBV27	TGTGCCAGCAGTTTCCGTGACACAGATACGCAGTATTTT	CASSFRDTDTQYF
.	TRBJ2-3	.	TRBV7-2	TGTGCCAGCAGCTTAGGCGCAGGGGATACGCAGTATTTT	CASSLGAGDTQYF
TRBD1	TRBJ1-2	.	TRBV29-1	TGCAGCGTTGAACATACAGGGGGCGCGGAGGGCCACACCTTC	CSVEHTGGAEGHTF
.	TRBJ2-3	.	TRBV18	TGTGCCAGCTCGAGGAAGGGGGATACGCAGTATTTT	CASSRKGDTQYF
TRBD1	TRBJ2-7	.	TRBV7-4	TGTGCCAGCAGCTACCCTAGACAGGGGGCTTGTAACGAGCAGTACTTC	CASSYPRQGACNEQYF
.	TRBJ2-3	.	TRBV30	TGTGCCTGGAGTGTATCGGGGTCTGCAGATACGCAGTATTTT	CAWSVSGSADTQYF
TRBD2	TRBJ2-1	few	TRBV6-1	TGTGCCAGCAGTGCTGCCGGGAGGGCCCGCAATGAGCAGTTCTTC	CASSAAGRARNEQFF
TRBD1	TRBJ1-2	.	TRBV2	TGTGCCAGCACTAGACAGGGGGCACTTGGTGATGGCTACACCTTC	CASTRQGALGDGYTF
TRBD1	TRBJ2-4	.	TRBV2	TGTGCCAGCAGCGACAGGGGGGAGGACATTCAGTACTTC	CASSDRGEDIQYF
.	TRBJ1-6	.	TRBV5-6	TGTGCCAGCAGCTTGGAACAGGGAGGGGGTTCACCCCTCCACTTT	CASSLEQGGGSPLHF
.	TRBJ2-1	.	TRBV6-5	TGTGCCAGCAGCAACATTTTTGAGCAGTTCTTC	CASSNIFEQFF
.	TRBJ1-5	.	TRBV9	TGTGCCAGCAGCGTAGACGGCGGCAATCAGCCCCAGCATTTT	CASSVDGGNQPQHF
.	TRBJ2-5	.	TRBV5-8	TGTGCCAGCAGCTTGGGGGCGAGGGGGCAAGAGACCCAGTACTTC	CASSLGARGQETQYF
.	TRBJ1-2	.	TRBV4-1	TGCGCCAGCAGCCAAGAAATAGGGCCTTATGGCTACACCTTC	CASSQEIGPYGYTF
.	TRBJ2-2	.	TRBV25-1	TGTGCCAGCAGTGACAGGGGGAACACCGGGGAGCTGTTTTTT	CASSDRGNTGELFF
TRBD2	TRBJ2-3	.	TRBV5-1	TGCGCCAGCAGCATACGACTAGCGGGGAGCACAGATACGCAGTATTTT	CASSIRLAGSTDTQYF
.	TRBJ1-6	.	TRBV5-6	TGTGCCAGCAGCTTCGCCGGGTCACCCCTCCACTTT	CASSFAGSPLHF
TRBD1	TRBJ2-3	once	TRBV5-1	TGCGCCAGCAGCTTTGGGACAGGGCGAGATACGCAGTATTTT	CASSFGTGRDTQYF
.	TRBJ1-4	.	TRBV30	TGTGCCTGGAGGTCGGACGAAAAACTGTTTTTT	CAWRSDEKLFF
.	TRBJ2-2	once	TRBV19	TGTGCCAGTAGTATAGCCCCGAACACCGGGGAGCTGTTTTTT	CASSIAPNTGELFF
.	TRBJ1-2	.	TRBV10-3	TGTGCCATCAGTGAGGTGGATCCCTATGGCTACACCTTC	CAISEVDPYGYTF
TRBD1	TRBJ2-3	.	TRBV19	TGTGCCAGTAGTCCCCGGACAGGGGACCGCACAGATACGCAGTATTTT	CASSPRTGDRTDTQYF
TRBD1	TRBJ1-2	once	TRBV4-3	TGCGCCAGCAGCCAAGATCGGGGACAGGGGGCGAGTTTTAGTGGCTACACCTTC	CASSQDRGQGASFSGYTF
.	TRBJ2-7	once	TRBV7-2	TGTGCCAGCAGCTTCAGAGCGGAAGACGAGCAGTACTTC	CASSFRAEDEQYF
.	TRBJ2-7	.	TRBV6-5	TGTGCCAGCATGGACCGCCGCCTTTCCTACGAGCAGTACTTC	CASMDRRLSYEQYF
.	TRBJ2-2	.	TRBV13	TGTGCCAGCAGCCAACGACCGAACACCGGGGAGCTGTTTTTT	CASSQRPNTGELFF
.	TRBJ2-3	.	TRBV21-1	TGTGCCAGCAGCAAAGGGGTCCGAAAGGATACGCAGTATTTT	CASSKGVRKDTQYF
.	TRBJ2-2	.	TRBV9	TGTGCCAGCAGCTACGGGACTCCCCTCAACACCGGGGAGCTGTTTTTT	CASSYGTPLNTGELFF
.	TRBJ1-1	.	TRBV5-1	TGCGCCAGCAGCTTGGAAGATAGTGGCAGATATTTTCCTGAAGCTTTCTTT	CASSLEDSGRYFPEAFF
.	TRBJ1-1	.	TRBV6-1	TGTGCCAGCAGCGAAGAGGAAAACTGGAACACTGAAGCTTTCTTT	CASSEEENWNTEAFF
.	TRBJ1-2	.	TRBV5-4	TGTGCCAGCAGCCAGGCGGACCACAATGGCTACACCTTC	CASSQADHNGYTF
.	TRBJ2-1	.	TRBV28	TGTGCCAGCAGAGAGGGGTACAATGAGCAGTTCTTC	CASREGYNEQFF
.	TRBJ1-1	.	TRBV10-3	TGTGCCATCAGTGAGTCGATAAATAATAGGCGGTCAGGAACTGAAGCTTTCTTT	CAISESINNRRSGTEAFF
.	TRBJ2-5	.	TRBV29-1	TGCAGCGTTGGACAGACCCAGTACTTC	CSVGQTQYF
TRBD1	TRBJ1-4	.	TRBV4-1	TGCGCCAGCGGGTTTTCCGGGACAGCTAATGAAAAACTGTTTTTT	CASGFSGTANEKLFF
TRBD2	TRBJ2-2	.	TRBV5-1	TGCGCCAGCAGCCCCGGGGGACTAGCGGATTACAACACCGGGGAGCTGTTTTTT	CASSPGGLADYNTGELFF
.	TRBJ2-5	.	TRBV15	TGTGCCACCAGCAGTTATGGGGAGGAGACCCAGTACTTC	CATSSYGEETQYF
.	TRBJ2-2	.	TRBV2	TGTGCCAGCACCGTCACCGGGGAGCTGTTTTTT	CASTVTGELFF
TRBD1	TRBJ2-3	.	TRBV5-1	TGCGCCAGCAGAGTAACAGGGGGGACAGATACGCAGTATTTT	CASRVTGGTDTQYF
.	TRBJ2-7	.	TRBV28	TGTGCCAGCACAGCATCGGACAGCTCCTACGAGCAGTACTTC	CASTASDSSYEQYF
TRBD1	TRBJ2-7	.	TRBV9	TGTGCCAGCAGCGTAGAGGGACAGGGAGCCTACGAGCAGTACTTC	CASSVEGQGAYEQYF
.	TRBJ1-3	.	TRBV7-2	TGTGCCAGCAGCTTCCAATACTCTGGAAACACCATATATTTT	CASSFQYSGNTIYF
TRBD2	TRBJ2-1	once	TRBV5-1	TGCGCCAGCAGCTTGGGGCTAGCGGGAAGCTACAATGAGCAGTTCTTC	CASSLGLAGSYNEQFF
TRBD1	TRBJ1-2	.	TRBV6-6	TGTGCCAGCAGCCCCAGGGGGTCGGGCGGCTACACCTTC	CASSPRGSGGYTF
TRBD2	TRBJ2-3	.	TRBV2	TGTGCCATAACAAAATGGACTAGCGGGGGGTTTAGCACAGATACGCAGTATTTT	CAITKWTSGGFSTDTQYF
.	TRBJ2-2	.	TRBV10-1	TGCGCCAGCAGTGATCAGAACACCGGGGAGCTGTTTTTT	CASSDQNTGELFF
.	TRBJ2-7	.	TRBV6-5	TGTGCCAGCACCCCCCTCACGGGAGAGAGATACGAGCAGTACTTC	CASTPLTGERYEQYF
.	TRBJ1-4	.	TRBV6-1	TGTGCCAGCAGTGCGGGGGGAACAGGCGAAAAACTGTTTTTT	CASSAGGTGEKLFF
.	TRBJ2-7	.	TRBV19	TGTGCCAGTAGGTCAGGGAAAAACGACGAGCAGTACTTC	CASRSGKNDEQYF
TRBD1	TRBJ1-1	.	TRBV28	TGTGCCACCCGAAAACCGGGACAGGGTGGGACTGAAGCTTTCTTT	CATRKPGQGGTEAFF
TRBD2	TRBJ2-1	.	TRBV16	TGTGCCAGCAGCCAACCGGGGGCTAGCGGGGGGGCCGTGGCGTTCTTC	CASSQPGASGGAVAFF
TRBD1	TRBJ2-2	.	TRBV29-1	TGCAGCGTTACGATAAACAGGGGGCTTAACACCGGGGAGCTGTTTTTT	CSVTINRGLNTGELFF